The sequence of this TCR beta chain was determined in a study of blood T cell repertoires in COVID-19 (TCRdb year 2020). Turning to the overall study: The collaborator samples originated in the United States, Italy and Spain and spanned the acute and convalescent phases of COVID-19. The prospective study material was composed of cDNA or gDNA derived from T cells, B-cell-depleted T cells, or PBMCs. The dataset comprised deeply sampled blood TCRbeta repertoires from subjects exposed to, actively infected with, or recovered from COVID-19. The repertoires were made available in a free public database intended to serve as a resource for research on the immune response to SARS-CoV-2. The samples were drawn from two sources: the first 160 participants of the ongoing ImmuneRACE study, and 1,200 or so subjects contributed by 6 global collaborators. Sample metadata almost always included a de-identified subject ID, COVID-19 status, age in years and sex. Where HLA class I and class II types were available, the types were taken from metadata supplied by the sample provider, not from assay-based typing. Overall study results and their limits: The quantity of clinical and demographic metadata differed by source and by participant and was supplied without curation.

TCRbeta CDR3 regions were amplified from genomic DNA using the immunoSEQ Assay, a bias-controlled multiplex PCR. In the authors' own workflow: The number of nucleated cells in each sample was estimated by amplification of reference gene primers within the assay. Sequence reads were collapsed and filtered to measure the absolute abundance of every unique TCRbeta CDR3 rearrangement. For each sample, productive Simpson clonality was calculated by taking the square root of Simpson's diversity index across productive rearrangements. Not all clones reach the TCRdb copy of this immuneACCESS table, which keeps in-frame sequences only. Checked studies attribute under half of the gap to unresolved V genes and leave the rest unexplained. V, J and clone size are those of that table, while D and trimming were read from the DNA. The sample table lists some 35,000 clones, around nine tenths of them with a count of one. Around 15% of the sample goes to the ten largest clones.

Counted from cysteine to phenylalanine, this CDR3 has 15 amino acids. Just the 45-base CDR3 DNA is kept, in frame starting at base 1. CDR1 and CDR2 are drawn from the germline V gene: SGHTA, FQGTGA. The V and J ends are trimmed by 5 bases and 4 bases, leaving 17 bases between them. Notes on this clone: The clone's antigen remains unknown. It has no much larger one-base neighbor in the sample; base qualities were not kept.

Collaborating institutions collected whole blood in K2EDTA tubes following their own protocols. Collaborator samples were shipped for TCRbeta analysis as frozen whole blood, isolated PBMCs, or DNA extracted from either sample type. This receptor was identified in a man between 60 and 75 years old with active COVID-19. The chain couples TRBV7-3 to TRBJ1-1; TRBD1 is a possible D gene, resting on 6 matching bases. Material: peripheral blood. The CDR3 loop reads CASSPFPGGGTEAFF. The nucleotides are TGTGCCAGCAGCCCATTTCCGGGAGGGGGCACTGAAGCTTTCTTT.